Listed below are T cell receptor beta chains from one sample, sequenced in a study of post-analysis software for immune sequencing data. MiXCR was run by TCRdb on the PCR reads, yielding one entry per CDR3 protein. The data hold about 570,000 distinct CDR3 sequences, with 30% to 40% observed a single time. Sequencing was done on a sample of blood. The receptor set was obtained from a girl aged 2 to 17 with multiple sclerosis. Both conserved end residues are part of each CDR3. A D gene is named only where the DNA matches it firmly. Clone size is stated in some rows and not others, as once, few, many or a class when expanded.

clone_size d_call j_call v_call cdr3_nt cdr3_aa
NA NA TRBJ2-3 TRBV5-6 TGTGCCAGCAGCTGGGGGGCGGGGGACACAGATACGCAGTATTTT CASSWGAGDTDTQYF
NA NA TRBJ1-2 TRBV4-1 TGCGCCAGCAGCCCAGGCCCGGCAGTGAGAGGCTATGGCTACACCTTC CASSPGPAVRGYGYTF
many TRBD2 TRBJ2-3 TRBV20-1 TGCAGTGCTAGGACTAGCGGGGGAGGGACAGATACGCAGTATTTT CSARTSGGGTDTQYF
many TRBD2 TRBJ2-5 TRBV12-3/TRBV12-4 TGTGCCAGCAGCTTCGGGAGGCAAGAGACCCAGTACTTC CASSFGRQETQYF
few NA TRBJ2-3 TRBV27 TGTGCCAGCAGTTTATCGGCTAGAATCTCAGATACGCAGTATTTT CASSLSARISDTQYF
once TRBD2 TRBJ2-5 TRBV5-6 TGTGCCAGCAGACGGGGACTAGCGGGGCAGCAAGAGACCCAGTACTTC CASRRGLAGQQETQYF
NA TRBD2 TRBJ2-2 TRBV12-3/TRBV12-4 TGTGCCAGCAGTCTTAGCGGGGGTGACACCGGGGAGCTGTTTTTT CASSLSGGDTGELFF
few TRBD1 TRBJ1-6 TRBV6-1 TGTGCCAGCAGACTACAGGGGGATCCTTCACCCCTCCACTTT CASRLQGDPSPLHF
few NA TRBJ2-3 TRBV29-1 TGCAGCGTTGAGTTGGGGCTCCTCTTCACAGATACGCAGTATTTT CSVELGLLFTDTQYF
NA NA TRBJ1-5 TRBV2 TGTGCCAGCAGGGAGGTTGATAGCAATCAGCCCCAGCATTTT CASREVDSNQPQHF
NA TRBD2 TRBJ2-5 TRBV28 TGTGCCAGCAGGGGGGCCCCTAGCGGGGTTGGAGAAGAGACCCAGTACTTC CASRGAPSGVGEETQYF
few TRBD2 TRBJ2-3 TRBV20-1 TGCAGTGCTCCCACCGGGGGGTTTCAAGATACGCAGTATTTT CSAPTGGFQDTQYF
many NA TRBJ2-3 TRBV6-1 TGTGCCAGCTGCCTTGAAGTTACGCAGTATTTT CASCLEVTQYF
few NA TRBJ1-2 TRBV18 TGTGCCAGCTCACCCATCCCGGGACCAAGGGACTATGGCTACACCTTC CASSPIPGPRDYGYTF